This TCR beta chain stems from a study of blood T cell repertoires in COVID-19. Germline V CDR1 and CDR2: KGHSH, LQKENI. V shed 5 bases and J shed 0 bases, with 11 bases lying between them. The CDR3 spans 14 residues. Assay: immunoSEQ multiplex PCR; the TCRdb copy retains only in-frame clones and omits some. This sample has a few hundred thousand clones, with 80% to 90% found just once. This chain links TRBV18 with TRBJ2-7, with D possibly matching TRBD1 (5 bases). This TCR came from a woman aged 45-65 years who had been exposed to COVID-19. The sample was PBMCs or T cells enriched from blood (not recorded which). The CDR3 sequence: CASSRGPTSYEQYF. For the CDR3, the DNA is TGTGCCAGCTCAAGGGGCCCGACCTCCTACGAGCAGTACTTC.